The TCR beta chain under discussion was sequenced for a study of beta chain features in type 1 diabetes. Study as a whole: Age, gender and cell yields were similar between patients and healthy donors. Examination of sorted cells across all samples involved 98,000,000 or so cells.

Notes on the study in general: Moderately but significantly shorter TCRB CDR3s were found in Type 1 diabetes patients in all four CD4+ subsets. VDJ junctions from patients with type 1 diabetes contained fewer insertions and more deletions.

This CDR3 contains 15 residues. V lost 0 bases and J lost 5; bases outside the gene matches: 7. The germline gives CDR1 SGDLS, CDR2 YYNGEE. Only a few counts were recorded for this clone. The antigen is undetermined. Expressed TCRB transcripts got sequenced, as all isolated RNA was reverse transcribed. An average approximately 4 million reads came from naive, central memory and regulatory T cell samples. The method was immunoSEQ multiplex PCR; TCRdb's version includes in-frame clones alone and lacks a portion of them. The data hold hundreds of thousands of clones, with around 13% observed a single time.

The sequenced sample consisted of naive CD4+ T cells from blood. The V and J genes are TRBV9 and TRBJ2-5, with 7 bases matching TRBD2. The receptor was derived from a woman aged 18 to 35 with type 1 diabetes. CDR3 amino acids: CASSVEAGRPETQYF. As DNA, the CDR3 is TGTGCCAGCAGCGTAGAAGCGGGGAGGCCGGAGACCCAGTACTTC.